Sequencing of this T cell receptor (beta chain) was carried out in a study of T-cell memory formation after mild COVID-19. Study in general: In these data, TCR clusters were largely donor specific. Study results and caveats: Pre-infection memory already had some responding clones, implying cross-reactive memory joined. Of the contracting clones, CD4+ ones lay mainly in CM and EM, and CD8+ ones in EMRA. CD4/CD8 balance held among clones contracting day 15 to 85, and later expanders leaned CD4+.

TCRdb re-derived calls from the 5' RACE reads in MiXCR, one entry per CDR3 protein. The table records around 450,000 distinct CDR3 sequences, 20% to 25% of them present only once. As concerns this clonotype: The antigen is unknown.

The CDR3 covers 11 residues. Looked up from germline, CDR1 is DFQATT and CDR2 is SNEGSKA (reference sequence). V gave up 5 bases and J gave up 2 bases, with 7 bases separating them. The chain recombines TRBV20-1 with TRBJ2-7; unclear D gene. This sequence originates from an adult woman who had mild COVID-19 (a few samples of this study predate the infection). Cell type and time point are not known. The sequencing sample was made of PBMCs or a T cell subset sorted from them (not recorded which). The CDR3 DNA reads TGCAGTGCTTTGCGGACCTACGAGCAGTACTTC. Translated: CSALRTYEQYF.